This TCR beta chain was documented in a study of blood T cell repertoires in COVID-19. Authors' methods: Reference gene primer amplification gave nucleated cell count estimates. Profiled with immunoSEQ multiplex PCR; TCRdb holds only in-frame clones, not every one. Clone size and V and J calls were adopted from that table, with D and trimming inferred from the DNA. The sample yields about 75,000 clones, 85% to 90% seen once. This CDR3 has 16 amino acids. Deletions cut 2 bases from V and 4 bases from J, with 16 bases between. Looked up from germline, CDR1 is MGHRA and CDR2 is YSYEKL. The source material was peripheral blood. This TCR was recovered from a human donor in a cohort sampled during active COVID-19. This chain links TRBV4-1 with TRBJ2-3, with a tentative D call TRBD2 (6 bases). The CDR3 DNA reads as TGCGCCAGCAGCCAACCCGGGACTGCTCAGGCAGATACGCAGTATTTT. Translation: CASSQPGTAQADTQYF.